The rows below give T cell receptor beta chains drawn from one sample of a study of cytotoxic CD8 clonotypes in ibrutinib-treated CLL. TCRdb keeps only in-frame clones here, not all; method: immunoSEQ multiplex PCR. The sample has approximately 150,000 clones; around 80% are singletons. The sequenced sample was PBMCs, obtained after 24 months of ibrutinib treatment. The receptors here all came from a human donor with chronic lymphocytic leukemia. Both conserved end residues are trimmed from each CDR3. The size of a clone is reported for some rows only, either as once, few or many, or as a class for expanded clones.

v_call	clone_size	j_call	cdr3_length	cdr3_aa
TRBV19	many	TRBJ1-2	13	ASSISARMNYGYT
TRBV18	NA	TRBJ2-7	14	ASSPSGLATPYEQY
TRBV19	few	TRBJ1-2	12	ATESGQGNYGYT
TRBV5-1	NA	TRBJ2-1	13	ASSLAATGYNEQF
TRBV18	few	TRBJ1-6	14	ASSPPQDSVNSPLH
TRBV6-6	NA	TRBJ1-5	11	ASGDSSNQPQH
TRBV7-7	NA	TRBJ1-1	11	ASSLNRNTEAF
TRBV25-1	NA	TRBJ1-5	8	ATIWVTQH
TRBV18	NA	TRBJ1-1	13	ASSPGNNMNTEAF
TRBV7-8	NA	TRBJ2-1	14	ASSLVAGVSYNEQF
TRBV7-9	few	TRBJ1-2	10	ASSMGDNGYT